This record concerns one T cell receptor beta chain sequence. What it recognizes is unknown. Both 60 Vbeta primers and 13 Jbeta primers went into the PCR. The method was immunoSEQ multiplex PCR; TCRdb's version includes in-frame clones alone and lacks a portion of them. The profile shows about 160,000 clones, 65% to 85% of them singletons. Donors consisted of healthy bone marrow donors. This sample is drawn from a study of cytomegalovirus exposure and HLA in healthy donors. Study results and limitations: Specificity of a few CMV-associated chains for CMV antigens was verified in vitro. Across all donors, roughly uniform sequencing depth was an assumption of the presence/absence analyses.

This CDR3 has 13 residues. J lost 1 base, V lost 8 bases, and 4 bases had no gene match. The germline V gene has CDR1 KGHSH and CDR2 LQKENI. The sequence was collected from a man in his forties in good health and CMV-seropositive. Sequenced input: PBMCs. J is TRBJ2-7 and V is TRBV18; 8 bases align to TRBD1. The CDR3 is CASAWDRSYEQYF. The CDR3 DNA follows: TGTGCCAGCGCATGGGACAGGTCCTACGAGCAGTACTTC.